These 15 T cell receptor beta chains originate from one sample sequenced in a study of blood T cells in healthy people across ages. Primers used in a second PCR of roughly 6 to 11 cycles were a sample-barcoded 5' primer and a J-beta primer mix. MiXCR, applied by TCRdb to the 5' RACE reads, yields one record per CDR3 protein. The sample lists 650,000 to 800,000 distinct CDR3 sequences, under 45% occurring once. The specimen was blood. These receptors originate from a man between 60 and 75 years old in good health.

The CDR3 loop is CASSRGVEGTEAFF. The CDR3 nucleotides are TGTGCCAGCAGCCGTGGGGTCGAGGGCACTGAAGCTTTCTTT. This chain uses TRBV7-6 with TRBJ1-1; unclear D gene. V was shortened by 5 bases and J by 4 bases, with 14 bases between the two germline ends. The CDR3 consists of 14 residues. The germline V gene has CDR1 SGHVS and CDR2 FNYEAQ.

J is TRBJ2-3 and V is TRBV7-9; no clear D. The CDR3 has 11 amino acids. The germline V gene has CDR1 SEHNR and CDR2 FQNEAQ (reference sequence). V was clipped by 5 bases and J by 7 bases, with 7 bases between them. In DNA form, the CDR3 reads TGTGCCAGCAGCCCAGCATATACGCAGTATTTT. It specifies CASSPAYTQYF.

The rearrangement links TRBV15 to TRBJ2-1; D ambiguous. Trimming took 0 bases from V and 9 from J, leaving 18 bases between them. This CDR3 contains 16 residues. CDR1 and CDR2 from the germline V gene are LNHNV and YYDKDF (reference sequence). CDR3 residues: CATSRDLVQTQGEQFF. The CDR3 nucleotides are TGTGCCACCAGCAGAGATCTGGTACAGACTCAAGGTGAGCAGTTCTTC. Complete variable domain (other parts from reference TRBV15 and TRBJ2-1): DAMVIQNPRYQVTQFGKPVTLSCSQTLNHNVMYWYQQKSSQAPKLLFHYYDKDFNNEADTPDNFQSRRPNTSFCFLDIRSPGLGDTAMYLCATSRDLVQTQGEQFFGPGTRLTVL.

V and J are TRBV28 and TRBJ2-2; D is ambiguous. CDR1 and CDR2 from the germline V gene are MDHEN and SYDVKM. V was clipped by 8 bases and J by 7 bases, with 14 bases between them. CDR3 length: 13 amino acids. CDR3 DNA: TGTGCCAGCCGACAAGGGATTGGCGGGGAGCTGTTTTTT. Its translation: CASRQGIGGELFF.

This clonotype came up a few times. V gene TRBV2 combines with J gene TRBJ2-3, with TRBD2 matching over 12 bases. V was pared by 10 bases and J by 3 bases, with 5 bases of the junction left unmatched. Germline V CDR1 and CDR2: SNHLY, FYNNEI. The CDR3 has 14 amino acids. The CDR3, as DNA: TGTGCCAACGCACTAGCGGGGGGAACAGATACGCAGTATTTT. Its translation: CANALAGGTDTQYF.

This clonotype was detected only a few times. This chain connects TRBV12-3 or TRBV12-4 to TRBJ2-3; TRBD1 matches at 10 bases. CDR3 length: 19 amino acids. The junction had 18 bases not matched to a gene; V was cut back by 1 base and J by 8 bases. This chain's CDR3 is CASSLEVGTGVIGLGTQYF. In DNA form, the CDR3 reads TGTGCCAGCAGTTTAGAAGTTGGGACAGGGGTGATTGGACTTGGTACGCAGTATTTT.

The chain carries TRBV4-3 and TRBJ2-1; no clear D. Looked up from germline, CDR1 is LGHNA and CDR2 is YSLEER. The CDR3 has 13 amino acids. V shed 0 bases and J shed 8 bases, with 8 bases lying between them. The CDR3 protein is CASSQDKDHEQFF. The CDR3, as DNA: TGCGCCAGCAGCCAAGATAAGGACCATGAGCAGTTCTTC.

This sequence joins TRBV28 and TRBJ2-4; D not resolved. The ends were cut back, 3 bases at V and 6 bases at J, with 12 bases in the middle. Germline-derived CDR1 and CDR2 are MDHEN and SYDVKM. The CDR3 covers 14 residues. The CDR3 loop is CASSFSGSGNIQYF. CDR3 nucleotides: TGTGCCAGCAGTTTCAGTGGATCCGGAAACATTCAGTACTTC.

This clonotype showed up just a few times. The chain links TRBV3-1 to TRBJ2-6, with 12 bases identical to TRBD1. With V trimmed by 1 base and J by 0 bases, 10 bases remained unmatched. Germline lookup yields CDR1 LGHDT and CDR2 YNNKEL (reference sequence). The CDR3 covers 21 residues. The CDR3 protein is CASSQALGQGASISGANVLTF. The CDR3 coding sequence is TGTGCCAGCAGCCAAGCCCTGGGACAGGGGGCTTCAATCTCTGGGGCCAACGTCCTGACTTTC.

V and J are TRBV12-3 or TRBV12-4 and TRBJ2-6, with 8 bases matching TRBD1. The CDR3 is made up of 17 amino acids. J was trimmed by 4 bases and V by 5 bases; bases with no gene match: 10. The CDR3 region has the DNA TGTGCCAGCAGTCCAGGACAGGGACGGGAAGGGGCCAACGTCCTGACTTTC. Amino acid sequence: CASSPGQGREGANVLTF.

J is TRBJ1-6 and V is TRBV4-3; the D is unclear. V lost 4 bases and J lost 10, with 17 bases in between. Germline assignment: CDR1 LGHNA and CDR2 YSLEER. This CDR3 has 15 amino acids. CDR3 DNA sequence: TGCGCCAGCAGCCTTACGACTGACACGGGCTCACCCCTCCACTTT. Its protein product is CASSLTTDTGSPLHF.

In DNA form, the CDR3 reads TGTGCCAGCAGTTACTCAGGGACAATGCGAGAGACCCAGTACTTC. The encoded protein is CASSYSGTMRETQYF. This chain links TRBV6-5 with TRBJ2-5; a weak D match, TRBD1 (6 bases). The V end lost 0 bases, the J end lost 4 bases, and 12 bases lay between the germline ends. There are 15 residues in the CDR3. The germline CDR1 and CDR2 sequences are MNHEY and SVGAGI.

This clonotype was picked up one time. The chain carries TRBV7-2 and TRBJ2-3; no reliable D call. The CDR3 consists of 15 residues. Germline V gives CDR1 SGHTA, CDR2 FQGNSA. Trimming left V 2 bases short and J 6 bases short, with 15 bases between. The CDR3 loop reads CASSLLGKVEDTQYF. The CDR3 nucleotides read TGTGCCAGCAGCTTATTAGGGAAGGTAGAGGATACGCAGTATTTT.

The genes are TRBV29-1 and TRBJ1-4; TRBD1 matches 7 bases. V was clipped by 7 bases and J by 0 bases; unmatched bases: 17. The CDR3 totals 18 residues. Germline CDR1 is SQVTM and CDR2 is ANQGSEA. The DNA of the CDR3 is TGCAGCGAACTACCGGGACAGCAGCTACATGCAACTAATGAAAAACTGTTTTTT. Encoded protein: CSELPGQQLHATNEKLFF.

This clonotype was recorded a few times. The chain has TRBV25-1 and TRBJ2-5; TRBD2 might be the D (6 bases). The J call is doubtful: the DNA matches TRBJ2-7 better. The length of the CDR3 is 14 residues. Germline V gives CDR1 MGHDK, CDR2 SYGVNS. The CDR3 DNA follows: TGTGCCAGCAGTGAGGGGACTTGGGGGTACGAGCAGTACTTC. Translated: CASSEGTWGYEQYF.